A selection of T cell receptor beta chains follows, all from one sample in a study of blood T cell repertoires in COVID-19. Sequencing used immunoSEQ multiplex PCR; TCRdb keeps in-frame clones, though not all of them. The sample includes hundreds of thousands of clones, roughly 90% of them seen just once. What was sequenced was peripheral blood. These receptor sequences come from a woman aged 45-60 years who had recovered from COVID-19. CDR3s include the opening cysteine and the closing phenylalanine or tryptophan. Fields, in order: V gene, J gene, D gene, clone size, CDR3 protein, CDR3 DNA. D genes are given only for firm matches. Size is omitted from some rows. Given values are once, few, many or a class for expanded clones.

TRBV18	TRBJ1-1	NA	NA	CASSPGRGQGTEAFF	TGTGCCAGCTCACCAGGGCGGGGGCAGGGCACTGAAGCTTTCTTT
TRBV18	TRBJ2-4	NA	once	CASSPRDTLAKNIQYF	TGTGCCAGCTCACCACGCGACACCCTAGCCAAAAACATTCAGTACTTC
TRBV24-1	TRBJ1-6	NA	NA	CATRFLGLVRGWYSPLHF	TGTGCCACCCGCTTTTTAGGCTTGGTCAGGGGATGGTATTCACCCCTCCACTTT
TRBV12-3/TRBV12-4	TRBJ2-1	NA	NA	CASSFYHEQFF	TGTGCCAGCAGTTTTTATCATGAGCAGTTCTTC
TRBV5-1	TRBJ1-5	NA	NA	CASSPGTQGSKQPQHF	TGCGCCAGCAGCCCGGGTACCCAGGGTTCCAAGCAGCCCCAGCATTTT
TRBV12-5	TRBJ2-5	NA	few	CASGQTGLGTQYF	TGTGCTAGTGGTCAAACAGGTCTGGGGACCCAGTACTTC
TRBV7-2	TRBJ1-1	NA	NA	CASTGHYTEAFF	TGTGCCAGCACAGGTCATTACACTGAAGCTTTCTTT
TRBV9	TRBJ1-4	NA	NA	CASSVGGGDNEKLFF	TGTGCCAGCAGCGTAGGTGGAGGGGACAATGAAAAACTGTTTTTT
TRBV28	TRBJ2-7	TRBD1	NA	CASSWGTGLSSYEQYF	TGTGCCAGCAGTTGGGGGACAGGGTTAAGCTCCTACGAGCAGTACTTC
TRBV5-4	TRBJ2-7	TRBD1	NA	CASSPGQGPAYEQYF	TGTGCCAGCAGCCCTGGACAGGGGCCTGCCTACGAGCAGTACTTC
TRBV19	TRBJ1-1	NA	NA	CASSPWGGDTEAFF	TGTGCCAGTAGTCCTTGGGGGGGAGACACTGAAGCTTTCTTT
TRBV4-2	TRBJ1-1	TRBD1	once	CASSQDPGGLRTEAFF	TGTGCCAGCAGCCAAGATCCAGGGGGCTTGCGCACTGAAGCTTTCTTT
TRBV29-1	TRBJ1-5	NA	NA	CSVGGPGQPQHF	TGCAGCGTTGGAGGGCCGGGGCAGCCCCAGCATTTT
TRBV28	TRBJ2-7	TRBD1	NA	CASSFGQGSYEQYF	TGTGCCAGCAGTTTTGGACAGGGCTCCTACGAGCAGTACTTC
TRBV18	TRBJ1-2	TRBD1	NA	CASSPPGQGEVYGYTF	TGTGCCAGCTCACCACCAGGACAGGGGGAAGTTTATGGCTACACCTTC
TRBV6-5	TRBJ2-7	TRBD1	NA	CASSRQGFTYEQYF	TGTGCCAGCAGTAGACAGGGGTTCACCTACGAGCAGTACTTC
TRBV7-7	TRBJ2-1	NA	NA	CASSLGPSSGRGYNEQFF	TGTGCTAGCAGCTTAGGCCCCTCCTCCGGGAGAGGCTACAATGAGCAGTTCTTC
TRBV6-5	TRBJ1-6	TRBD1	NA	CASSSGTDNSPLHF	TGTGCCAGCAGTTCCGGGACAGATAATTCACCCCTCCACTTT
TRBV28	TRBJ2-7	NA	NA	CASCGPNYEQYF	TGTGCCAGTTGCGGCCCGAACTACGAGCAGTACTTC
TRBV24-1	TRBJ1-2	TRBD1	NA	CATSDPDRGGGYTF	TGTGCCACCAGTGATCCGGACAGGGGGGGTGGCTACACCTTC
TRBV18	TRBJ2-3	NA	NA	CASSSVAEYTDTQYF	TGTGCCAGCTCAAGTGTAGCGGAGTACACAGATACGCAGTATTTT
TRBV6-2/TRBV6-3	TRBJ1-1	TRBD1	NA	CASSYYLADRGRAEAFF	TGTGCCAGCAGTTACTATTTAGCGGACAGGGGGCGGGCTGAAGCTTTCTTT
TRBV30	TRBJ1-6	NA	NA	CAWSLKSSYNSPLHF	TGTGCCTGGAGCCTCAAGAGCTCCTATAATTCACCCCTCCACTTT
TRBV19	TRBJ2-1	TRBD2	NA	CASSIGGLAGSNEQFF	TGTGCCAGTAGTATAGGTGGGCTAGCGGGTTCTAATGAGCAGTTCTTC
TRBV18	TRBJ2-7	TRBD1	NA	CASSPLRGSYEQYF	TGTGCCAGCTCACCACTCAGGGGGTCTTACGAGCAGTACTTC
TRBV5-4	TRBJ1-2	TRBD1	few	CASSEGQGRIYGYTF	TGTGCCAGCAGCGAGGGACAGGGGAGGATCTATGGCTACACCTTC
TRBV3-1/TRBV3-2	TRBJ2-3	NA	NA	CASSPLSGSSTDTQYF	TGTGCCAGCAGCCCCCTTAGCGGTTCTAGCACAGATACGCAGTATTTT
TRBV11-2	TRBJ2-1	TRBD1	NA	CASGDGTGYFHEQFF	TGTGCCAGCGGCGACGGGACAGGGTATTTCCATGAGCAGTTCTTC
TRBV19	TRBJ1-1	NA	NA	CASSSKSMLVEAFF	TGTGCCAGTAGTAGTAAGTCTATGCTGGTTGAAGCTTTCTTT
TRBV28	TRBJ1-5	TRBD1	NA	CASSSGQGNNQPQHF	TGTGCCAGCAGTTCGGGACAGGGGAACAATCAGCCCCAGCATTTT
TRBV6-2/TRBV6-3	TRBJ1-1	NA	NA	CASSRTQSRAEAFF	TGTGCCAGCAGTCGGACACAGAGTAGGGCTGAAGCTTTCTTT
TRBV6-5	TRBJ1-1	NA	NA	CASSYSRGPRNTEAFF	TGTGCCAGCAGTTACTCGCGGGGACCCAGGAACACTGAAGCTTTCTTT
TRBV29-1	TRBJ1-2	NA	NA	CSASGGDTNYGYTF	TGCAGCGCCTCGGGGGGGGACACTAACTATGGCTACACCTTC
TRBV7-7	TRBJ2-5	TRBD2	NA	CASSYARASGGAETQYF	TGTGCTAGCAGCTACGCTCGGGCTAGCGGGGGCGCAGAGACCCAGTACTTC
TRBV11-3	TRBJ2-1	NA	once	CASSLGHFEQFF	TGTGCCAGCAGCTTGGGACACTTTGAGCAGTTCTTC
TRBV7-2	TRBJ2-3	TRBD2	NA	CASSPASLAGGWDTQYF	TGTGCCAGCAGCCCGGCGTCACTAGCGGGAGGCTGGGATACGCAGTATTTT
TRBV30	TRBJ2-1	NA	NA	CAWSVIDGVNEQFF	TGTGCCTGGAGTGTAATTGACGGAGTCAATGAGCAGTTCTTC
TRBV27	TRBJ2-7	NA	NA	CASSSGGTYEQYF	TGTGCCAGCAGTTCTGGGGGCACCTACGAGCAGTACTTC
TRBV30	TRBJ2-1	NA	NA	CASSQGLVNEQFF	TGTGCCTCCTCGCAGGGGTTGGTCAATGAGCAGTTCTTC
TRBV21-1	TRBJ2-2	NA	NA	CASSPEGRRGRNPNTGELFF	TGTGCCAGCAGCCCCGAGGGGAGGAGAGGACGAAACCCGAACACCGGGGAGCTGTTTTTT
TRBV7-2	TRBJ2-2	NA	NA	CASSSPLTRANTGELFF	TGTGCCAGCAGCTCTCCCCTTACTAGGGCGAACACCGGGGAGCTGTTTTTT
TRBV3-1/TRBV3-2	TRBJ2-2	NA	NA	CASSQLGELFF	TGTGCCAGCAGCCAATTAGGGGAGCTGTTTTTT
TRBV5-1	TRBJ1-1	NA	NA	CASSSRALPTEAFF	TGCGCCAGCAGCTCGCGGGCCCTGCCAACTGAAGCTTTCTTT
TRBV13	TRBJ2-3	TRBD1	NA	CASSLSGTGADTQYF	TGTGCCAGCAGCTTAAGCGGGACAGGGGCAGATACGCAGTATTTT
TRBV27	TRBJ1-2	NA	NA	CASGRTPGYGYTF	TGTGCCAGCGGTAGGACACCAGGCTATGGCTACACCTTC
TRBV6-5	TRBJ2-7	TRBD2	NA	CASSFSLAGSSYEQYF	TGTGCCAGCAGTTTTTCCCTAGCGGGATCCTCCTACGAGCAGTACTTC
TRBV28	TRBJ2-7	NA	NA	CASSRGYEQYF	TGTGCCAGCTCAAGGGGCTACGAGCAGTACTTC
TRBV6-1	TRBJ2-5	TRBD1	NA	CASSDQGQGFGETQYF	TGTGCCAGCAGTGACCAGGGACAGGGGTTTGGCGAGACCCAGTACTTC
TRBV5-1	TRBJ2-2	NA	NA	CASSLHTTGELFF	TGCGCCAGCAGCTTACATACCACCGGGGAGCTGTTTTTT